What follows are 30 T cell receptor beta chains derived from one specimen sequenced in a study of PD-1 blockade in mismatch repair-deficient tumors (dated by TCRdb to 2016 to 2017). The method behind the library was the immunoSEQ multiplex PCR assay. TCRdb provides this immuneACCESS table in a form limited to in-frame rearrangements. Some clones are lacking; in checked studies, under half of them reflect an unresolved V gene, and why the rest are absent is not known. Within this sample are just under 80,000 clones, with 70% to 90% of them counted one time only. The top ten hold about 6% of the sample. The sample in question was peripheral blood, obtained 44 weeks after starting pembrolizumab. The source is an adult with mismatch repair-deficient cancer.

This sequence joins TRBV11-2 and TRBJ1-2; possibly TRBD1 for D (6 bases). The CDR3 is 14 amino acids. Between the trimmed V and J ends, which lost 4 bases and 3 bases, there was a span of 12 bases. CDR1 and CDR2 from the germline V gene are SGHAT and FQNNGV. The chain's CDR3 is CASSSIGGDYGYTF. DNA for the CDR3: TGTGCCAGCAGCTCCATAGGGGGGGACTATGGCTACACCTTC.

V is TRBV5-1 and J is TRBJ2-7; possible D gene TRBD1, 6 bases. The CDR3 contains 14 residues. V lost 1 base and J lost 2, with 10 bases in between. Per germline, CDR1 SGHRS and CDR2 YFSETQ. This CDR3 reads CASSLFQGPYEQYF. In DNA form, the CDR3 reads TGCGCCAGCAGCTTGTTTCAGGGGCCCTACGAGCAGTACTTC.

This rearrangement joins TRBV10-3 to TRBJ2-7; TRBD2 is a possible D gene (5 bases). The CDR3 has 15 amino acids. The ends were cut back, 4 bases at V and 0 bases at J, with 13 bases in the middle. Germline V lookup: CDR1 ENHRY, CDR2 SYGVKD. The CDR3 protein is CAISGSDSFSYEQYF. The CDR3 nucleotides are TGTGCCATCAGTGGGTCGGACTCGTTCTCCTACGAGCAGTACTTC.

The rearrangement uses TRBV7-3 and TRBJ1-1; 9 nucleotides match TRBD1. The germline V gene encodes CDR1 SGHTA and CDR2 FQGTGA. The CDR3 spans 15 residues. Germline trimming cut 5 bases from V and 4 bases from J; bases unmatched to any gene: 8. The CDR3 spells CASSPAPTGGTEAFF. The CDR3 region has the DNA TGTGCCAGCAGCCCCGCCCCGACAGGGGGCACTGAAGCTTTCTTT. Together with reference TRBV7-3 and TRBJ1-1, the CDR3 gives the full variable domain: GAGVSQTPSNKVTEKGKYVELRCDPISGHTALYWYRQSLGQGPEFLIYFQGTGAADDSGLPNDRFFAVRPEGSVSTLKIQRTERGDSAVYLCASSPAPTGGTEAFFGQGTRLTVV.

The chain has TRBV25-1 and TRBJ1-1; 8 bases map to TRBD1. V dropped 9 bases and J dropped 0; count of bases not matched to a gene: 6. Germline V gene sequence: CDR1 MGHDK, CDR2 SYGVNS. This CDR3 comprises 14 residues. CDR3 nucleotides: TGTGCCAGTACCCGACAGGGGTTGAACACTGAAGCTTTCTTT. Protein sequence: CASTRQGLNTEAFF. Together with reference TRBV25-1 and TRBJ1-1, the CDR3 gives the full variable domain: EADIYQTPRYLVIGTGKKITLECSQTMGHDKMYWYQQDPGMELHLIHYSYGVNSTEKGDLSSESTVSRIRTEHFPLTLESARPSHTSQYLCASTRQGLNTEAFFGQGTRLTVV.

V is TRBV7-9 and J is TRBJ1-1; no reliable D call. CDR1 SEHNR and CDR2 FQNEAQ come from the germline V gene (reference sequence). The length of the CDR3 is 13 residues. V shed 3 bases and J shed 1 base, with 6 bases lying between them. CDR3 in amino acids: CASSFGGNTEAFF. The DNA of the CDR3 is TGTGCCAGCAGCTTCGGAGGGAACACTGAAGCTTTCTTT.

The genes are TRBV7-2 and TRBJ2-1; no clear D gene. Between the trimmed V and J ends, which lost 2 bases and 7 bases, there was a span of 12 bases. CDR3 size: 14 residues. Germline values: CDR1 SGHTA, CDR2 FQGNSA. The CDR3 region is CASSLRPLINEQFF. CDR3 nucleotides: TGTGCCAGCAGCTTAAGGCCTCTCATTAATGAGCAGTTCTTC. Supplemented by reference TRBV7-2 and TRBJ2-1, the full variable domain reads GAGVSQSPSNKVTEKGKDVELRCDPISGHTALYWYRQSLGQGLEFLIYFQGNSAPDKSGLPSDRFSAERTGGSVSTLTIQRTQQEDSAVYLCASSLRPLINEQFFGPGTRLTVL.

The J gene is TRBJ2-5, the V gene TRBV27; D is undetermined. V shed 2 bases and J shed 5 bases, with 12 bases lying between them. The germline V gene encodes CDR1 MNHEY and CDR2 SMNVEV (reference sequence). The CDR3 loop spans 14 amino acids. Here the CDR3 reads CASSLGSSVETQYF. In DNA form, the CDR3 reads TGTGCCAGCAGTTTAGGATCCTCCGTCGAGACCCAGTACTTC.

The rearrangement links TRBV4-2 to TRBJ2-1; TRBD2 agrees at 11 bases. Germline values: CDR1 LGHNA, CDR2 YNFKEQ. CDR3 length: 16 residues. V trimming: 5 bases; J trimming: 0 bases; junction bases outside the gene matches: 3. CDR3: CASSALAGGSYNEQFF. The CDR3 DNA reads TGTGCCAGCAGCGCCCTAGCGGGAGGCTCCTACAATGAGCAGTTCTTC.

J is TRBJ2-5 and V is TRBV25-1; a possible D gene is TRBD1 (6 bases). The germline CDR1 and CDR2 sequences are MGHDK and SYGVNS. The V end lost 4 bases, the J end lost 4 bases, and 16 bases lay between the germline ends. The CDR3 contains 15 residues. CDR3: CASSGQGPPGETQYF. CDR3 sequence (DNA): TGTGCCAGCAGTGGTCAGGGGCCCCCCGGAGAGACCCAGTACTTC.

J is TRBJ1-1 and V is TRBV2; the D is unclear. Germline loops: CDR1 SNHLY, CDR2 FYNNEI. The V and J ends lost 7 bases and 2 bases respectively, with 11 bases between them. The CDR3 runs 13 residues. The CDR3 reads CASNWQLNTEAFF. In DNA form, the CDR3 reads TGTGCCAGCAACTGGCAGCTAAACACTGAAGCTTTCTTT.

For the CDR3, the DNA is TGTGCCAGCAGCGTAAGGTCCCCCCTAGCGGGAGAGACTTACAATGAGCAGTTCTTC. Its translation: CASSVRSPLAGETYNEQFF. This rearrangement joins TRBV9 to TRBJ2-1, with TRBD2 matching 10 bases. The CDR3 extends over 19 amino acids. Germline CDR1 is SGDLS and CDR2 is YYNGEE. The trim removed 1 base at V and 4 bases at J, leaving 14 bases unmatched.

The chain links TRBV7-9 to TRBJ2-4; 8 bases match TRBD2. The CDR3 extends over 15 amino acids. Germline V gene data show CDR1 as SEHNR and CDR2 as FQNEAQ (reference sequence). V lost 5 bases to trimming and J lost 6 bases; unmatched junction nucleotides: 9. The CDR3 DNA reads TGTGCCAGCAGCCGGGACATAAGCGGGGGAAACATTCAGTACTTC. Translation: CASSRDISGGNIQYF.

The rearrangement joins TRBV5-5 to TRBJ1-1; 8 positions agree with TRBD1. This CDR3 has 11 residues. The ends lost 4 bases at V and 10 bases at J; junction bases unmatched: 3. CDR1 is SGHKS, CDR2 YYEKEE, per germline (reference sequence). CDR3 loop: CASSVDRGAFF. The CDR3 DNA sequence: TGTGCCAGCAGCGTCGACAGGGGAGCTTTCTTT. The full variable domain, in which reference TRBV5-5 and TRBJ1-1 provide the parts outside the CDR3, is DAGVTQSPTHLIKTRGQQVTLRCSPISGHKSVSWYQQVLGQGPQFIFQYYEKEERGRGNFPDRFSARQFPNYSSELNVNALLLGDSALYLCASSVDRGAFFGQGTRLTVV.

This sequence joins TRBV6-5 and TRBJ1-3, with D uncertain. This CDR3 is 14 amino acids long. Germline V CDR1 and CDR2: MNHEY, SVGAGI. Trimming cost V 2 bases and J 3 bases, with 8 bases left between them. As DNA, the CDR3 is TGTGCCAGCAGTTACAATCGTGATGGAAACACCATATATTTT. Translating it yields CASSYNRDGNTIYF.

The V call is TRBV5-8, the J call TRBJ1-2; weak D call: TRBD1 (6 bases). V was clipped by 0 bases and J by 1 base, with 10 bases between them. This CDR3 contains 15 residues. Germline V gene lookup returns CDR1 SGHTS and CDR2 YDEGEE. The CDR3: CASSLGRGHNYGYTF. The CDR3 bases are TGTGCCAGCAGCTTGGGCAGGGGACATAACTATGGCTACACCTTC.

This chain uses TRBV9 with TRBJ2-5; 11 bases match TRBD2. V shed 2 bases, J shed 2 bases, and the junction held 8 bases outside the gene matches. The CDR3 totals 17 residues. The germline V gene has CDR1 SGDLS and CDR2 YYNGEE. CDR3 loop: CASSVASIAGGQETQYF. The CDR3 nucleotides are TGTGCCAGCAGCGTTGCGAGCATAGCGGGAGGGCAAGAGACCCAGTACTTC. Filled out from reference TRBV9 and TRBJ2-5, the complete variable domain reads DSGVTQTPKHLITATGQRVTLRCSPRSGDLSVYWYQQSLDQGLQFLIQYYNGEERAKGNILERFSAQQFPDLHSELNLSSLELGDSALYFCASSVASIAGGQETQYFGPGTRLLVL.

The chain carries TRBV7-6 and TRBJ2-3; no reliable D call. The germline gives CDR1 SGHVS, CDR2 FNYEAQ. Deletions cut 6 bases from V and 0 bases from J, with 7 bases between. The CDR3 is 13 residues long. The CDR3 here is CASRQTSTDTQYF. The CDR3 DNA is TGTGCCAGCAGACAAACTAGCACAGATACGCAGTATTTT.

This chain uses TRBV6-5 with TRBJ1-1; D not resolved. Trimming stripped 4 bases from V and 5 bases from J, with 14 bases between. The CDR3 covers 14 residues. Germline V CDR1 and CDR2: MNHEY, SVGAGI. The CDR3 DNA follows: TGTGCCAGCAGTTCCCTCGCGGGAGGGACTGAAGCTTTCTTT. Translation gives CASSSLAGGTEAFF.

In regard to this clone: This specimen includes other DNA sequences encoding the same CDR3. V usage is TRBV2 and J usage is TRBJ2-7; 12 nucleotides match TRBD2. Germline CDR1 SNHLY, CDR2 FYNNEI. The CDR3 sequence is 15 residues long. Trimming removed 5 bases from V and 0 bases from J; junction bases left unmatched: 2. The CDR3 sequence is CASSLTSGSSYEQYF. DNA for the CDR3: TGTGCCAGCAGTTTGACTAGCGGGAGCTCCTACGAGCAGTACTTC.

The chain employs TRBV19 and TRBJ1-1; D not certain. The V and J ends lost 3 bases and 4 bases respectively, with 12 bases between them. This CDR3 region has 14 residues. Germline CDR1 LNHDA, CDR2 SQIVND (reference sequence). The CDR3 here is CASSMPYLGTEAFF. CDR3 bases: TGTGCCAGTAGTATGCCCTATTTGGGCACTGAAGCTTTCTTT.

This clone has just a few counts. This rearrangement joins TRBV5-6 to TRBJ1-1; tentatively, D is TRBD1 (6 bases). Trimming removed 5 bases at V and 0 bases at J, with 17 bases between. The CDR3 consists of 16 residues. CDR1 and CDR2 from the germline V gene are SGHDT and YYEEEE. CDR3 coding DNA: TGTGCCAGCAGTACTGACAGGATCCCACTGAACACTGAAGCTTTCTTT. It translates to CASSTDRIPLNTEAFF.

The V call is TRBV5-6, the J call TRBJ2-7; D perhaps matches TRBD2 (6 bases). This CDR3 spans 15 amino acids. V lost 10 bases and J lost 0, with 20 bases in between. Germline loops: CDR1 SGHDT, CDR2 YYEEEE. This CDR3 is CASIGRGMSSYEQYF. As DNA, the CDR3 is TGTGCCTCCATCGGGCGGGGTATGTCCTCCTACGAGCAGTACTTC. The variable domain in full, completed from reference TRBV5-6 and TRBJ2-7, reads DAGVTQSPTHLIKTRGQQVTLRCSPKSGHDTVSWYQQALGQGPQFIFQYYEEEERQRGNFPDRFSGHQFPNYSSELNVNALLLGDSALYLCASIGRGMSSYEQYFGPGTRLTVT.

This sequence joins TRBV9 and TRBJ2-5, with 8 bases matching TRBD2. V gave up 0 bases and J gave up 4 bases; unmatched junction bases: 2. CDR1 and CDR2 from the germline V gene are SGDLS and YYNGEE. This CDR3 comprises 14 residues. CDR3: CASSVGTSRETQYF. The DNA for the CDR3 is TGTGCCAGCAGCGTAGGGACTAGCAGAGAGACCCAGTACTTC.

This clone was observed many times. This chain links TRBV5-4 with TRBJ1-2; D is undetermined. The germline CDR1 and CDR2 sequences are SGHNT and YYREEE (reference sequence). CDR3 length equals 14 residues. The V and J ends lost 0 bases and 1 base respectively, with 7 bases between them. The CDR3 nucleotides read TGTGCCAGCAGCTTGGCACCGGATAACTATGGCTACACCTTC. Translating gives CASSLAPDNYGYTF.

The chain carries TRBV7-8 and TRBJ2-1; tentatively, D is TRBD1 (6 bases). The CDR3 is made up of 15 amino acids. The germline V and J ends were trimmed by 3 bases and 4 bases, with 13 bases remaining between them. CDR1 is SGHVS and CDR2 is FQNEAQ in the germline V gene. In DNA form, the CDR3 reads TGTGCCAGCAGCTTTCGACAGGCCCAATACAATGAGCAGTTCTTC. Protein product: CASSFRQAQYNEQFF.

The chain couples TRBV4-1 to TRBJ2-7; 9 bases match TRBD1. The CDR3 is 18 residues long. In germline, CDR1 is MGHRA, CDR2 YSYEKL. Trimming cost V 0 bases and J 5 bases; bases outside gene matches: 14. The CDR3 here is CASSQDWSFGTGFHEQYF. The CDR3 DNA reads as TGCGCCAGCAGCCAAGATTGGTCGTTCGGGACAGGGTTCCACGAGCAGTACTTC.

The gene calls are TRBV10-3 and TRBJ2-3; D remains ambiguous. The CDR3 sequence is 12 residues long. V gave up 8 bases and J gave up 1 base, with 7 bases separating them. Germline-derived CDR1 and CDR2 are ENHRY and SYGVKD. CDR3 DNA: TGTGCCATCGGACCGGGCACAGATACGCAGTATTTT. It translates to CAIGPGTDTQYF.

The V and J genes are TRBV13 and TRBJ2-2, with TRBD1 as a possible D gene (5 bases). Trimming removed 4 bases at V and 7 bases at J, with 25 bases between. The germline V gene encodes CDR1 PRHDT and CDR2 FYEKMQ (reference sequence). This CDR3 is built from 18 residues. CDR3 protein: CASSWGRARSPRGGELFF. CDR3 nucleotide sequence: TGTGCCAGCAGCTGGGGTCGTGCGCGATCCCCAAGGGGCGGGGAGCTGTTTTTT.

This chain uses TRBV11-2 with TRBJ2-1; 11 bases match TRBD2. The germline V gene encodes CDR1 SGHAT and CDR2 FQNNGV. V dropped 5 bases and J dropped 7; count of bases not matched to a gene: 16. This CDR3 has 18 amino acids. The CDR3 DNA reads as TGTGCCAGCAGCCGCCGGAAACTAGCGGGAGTTATAGGGAATGAGCAGTTCTTC. This gives the protein CASSRRKLAGVIGNEQFF.